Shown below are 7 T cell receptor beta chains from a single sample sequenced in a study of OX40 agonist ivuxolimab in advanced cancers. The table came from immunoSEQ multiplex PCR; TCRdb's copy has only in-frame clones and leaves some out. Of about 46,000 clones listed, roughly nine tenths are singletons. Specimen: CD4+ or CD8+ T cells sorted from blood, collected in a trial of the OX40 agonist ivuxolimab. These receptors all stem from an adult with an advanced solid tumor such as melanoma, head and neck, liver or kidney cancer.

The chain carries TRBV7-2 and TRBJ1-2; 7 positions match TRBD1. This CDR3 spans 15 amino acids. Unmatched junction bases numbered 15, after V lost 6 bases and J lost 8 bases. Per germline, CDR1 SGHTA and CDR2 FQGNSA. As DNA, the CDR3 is TGTGCCAGCAGACAGGGGCTGGACACCCTTCGGGGCTACACCTTC. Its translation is CASRQGLDTLRGYTF. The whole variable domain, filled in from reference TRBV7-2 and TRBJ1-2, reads GAGVSQSPSNKVTEKGKDVELRCDPISGHTALYWYRQSLGQGLEFLIYFQGNSAPDKSGLPSDRFSAERTGGSVSTLTIQRTQQEDSAVYLCASRQGLDTLRGYTFGSGTRLTVV.

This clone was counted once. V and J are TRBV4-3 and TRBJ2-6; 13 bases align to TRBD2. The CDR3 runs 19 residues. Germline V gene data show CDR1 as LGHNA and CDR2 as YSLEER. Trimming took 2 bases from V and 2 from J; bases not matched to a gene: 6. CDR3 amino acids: CASSQILLAGGTGANVLTF. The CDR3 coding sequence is TGCGCCAGCAGCCAAATCTTACTAGCGGGGGGGACTGGGGCCAACGTCCTGACTTTC.

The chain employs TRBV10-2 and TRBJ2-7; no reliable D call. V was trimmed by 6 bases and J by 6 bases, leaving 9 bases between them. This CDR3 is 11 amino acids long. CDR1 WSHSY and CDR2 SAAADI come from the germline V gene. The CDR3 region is CASRDYSEQYF. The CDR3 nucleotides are TGCGCCAGCAGAGATTACTCCGAGCAGTACTTC.

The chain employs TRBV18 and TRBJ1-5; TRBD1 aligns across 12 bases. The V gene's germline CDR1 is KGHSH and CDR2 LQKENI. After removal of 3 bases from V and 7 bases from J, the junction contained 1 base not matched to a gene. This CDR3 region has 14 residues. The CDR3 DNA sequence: TGTGCCAGCTCACCCGGGACAGGGGGCCAGCCCCAGCATTTT. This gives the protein CASSPGTGGQPQHF.

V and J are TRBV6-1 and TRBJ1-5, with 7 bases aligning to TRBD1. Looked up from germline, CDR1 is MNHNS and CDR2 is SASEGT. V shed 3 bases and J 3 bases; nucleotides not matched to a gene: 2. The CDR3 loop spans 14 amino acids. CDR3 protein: CASSETGFNQPQHF. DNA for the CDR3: TGTGCCAGCAGTGAGACAGGGTTCAATCAGCCCCAGCATTTT.

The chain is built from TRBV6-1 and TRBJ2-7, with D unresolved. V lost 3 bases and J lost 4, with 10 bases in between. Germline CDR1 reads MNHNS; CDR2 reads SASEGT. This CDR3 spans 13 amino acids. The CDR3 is CASSDLGNYEQYF. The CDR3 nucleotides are TGTGCCAGCAGTGATCTGGGGAATTACGAGCAGTACTTC.

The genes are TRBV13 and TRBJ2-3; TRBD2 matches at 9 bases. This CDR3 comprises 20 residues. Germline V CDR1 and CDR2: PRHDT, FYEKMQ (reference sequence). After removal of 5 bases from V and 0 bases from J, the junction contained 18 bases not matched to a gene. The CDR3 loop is CASSHTTTSGPYLSTDTQYF. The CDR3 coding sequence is TGTGCCAGCAGCCATACCACGACTAGCGGACCCTACCTTAGCACAGATACGCAGTATTTT.